Detailed here is one T cell receptor (beta chain). The protocol was immunoSEQ multiplex PCR, while the TCRdb copy is restricted to in-frame clones and leaves out a portion. There are about 340,000 clones in the sample; 73% occur only once, and 8.5% to 12% lies in the top ten. The data stem from a study of shared clonotypes between healthy human individuals. Study details: Participating donors consisted of two women and a few men aged 18 to 49.

The CDR3 runs to 14 residues. Trimming removed 2 bases at V and 10 bases at J, with 15 bases between. Germline values: CDR1 SGHVS, CDR2 FQNEAQ. The rearrangement links TRBV7-8 to TRBJ1-3; D gene ambiguous. The sequencing sample was made of memory CD4+ T cells sorted from blood. As to subset: CD45RA-negative fraction. The TCR originated in a man aged 25-40 years in good health. In nucleotides, the CDR3 is TGTGCCAGCAGCTTAATGATCTCGGAGTCGACCATATATTTT. Encoded protein: CASSLMISESTIYF. Full variable domain (outside the CDR3, taken from reference TRBV7-8 and TRBJ1-3): GAGVSQSPRYKVAKRGQDVALRCDPISGHVSLFWYQQALGQGPEFLTYFQNEAQLDKSGLPSDRFFAERPEGSVSTLKIQRTQQEDSAVYLCASSLMISESTIYFGEGSWLTVV.